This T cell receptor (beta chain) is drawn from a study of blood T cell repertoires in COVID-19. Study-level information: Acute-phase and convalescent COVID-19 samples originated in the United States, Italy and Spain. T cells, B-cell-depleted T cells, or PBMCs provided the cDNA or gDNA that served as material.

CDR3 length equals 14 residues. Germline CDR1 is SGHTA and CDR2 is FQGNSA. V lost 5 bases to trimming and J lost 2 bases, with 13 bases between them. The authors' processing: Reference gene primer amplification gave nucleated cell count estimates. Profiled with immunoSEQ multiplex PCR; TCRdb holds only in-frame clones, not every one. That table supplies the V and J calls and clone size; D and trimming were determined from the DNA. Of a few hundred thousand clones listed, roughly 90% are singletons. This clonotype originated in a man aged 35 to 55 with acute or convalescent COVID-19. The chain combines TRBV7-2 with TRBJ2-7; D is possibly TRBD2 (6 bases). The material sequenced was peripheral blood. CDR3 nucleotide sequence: TGTGCCAGCAGCCCGCGGGACGGCCCCTACGAGCAGTACTTC. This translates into CASSPRDGPYEQYF.